The clone carrying this TCR beta chain was seen only a few times. The antigen is undetermined. The data are from a study of T cell repertoires in cytomegalovirus infection. Study observations and caveats: CMV carriers with the relevant HLA were identified by cumulative public TCR beta family frequency. HLA-C-restricted TCR beta clonotypes specific for CMV led the ex vivo response.

The CDR3 consists of 14 residues. Trimming pared 5 bases from V and 5 bases from J, leaving 14 bases between. Germline V gene lookup returns CDR1 PRHDT and CDR2 FYEKMQ (reference sequence). TCRdb re-called the reads with MiXCR, one entry per CDR3 protein. The data hold 110,000 or so distinct CDR3 sequences, with about 33% observed a single time. The clonotype originates from a human donor in good health (CMV status not recorded). Some clones in this sample may be carry-over from other donors' samples. Sample: CD8+ T cells from cultured PBMCs, taken from culture after CMV antigen stimulation. The chain uses TRBV13 and TRBJ2-3, with a tentative D call TRBD2 (6 bases). The CDR3 nucleotides are TGTGCCAGCAGCAAGGGGCTAGCGCAAGATACGCAGTATTTT. Amino acids: CASSKGLAQDTQYF.